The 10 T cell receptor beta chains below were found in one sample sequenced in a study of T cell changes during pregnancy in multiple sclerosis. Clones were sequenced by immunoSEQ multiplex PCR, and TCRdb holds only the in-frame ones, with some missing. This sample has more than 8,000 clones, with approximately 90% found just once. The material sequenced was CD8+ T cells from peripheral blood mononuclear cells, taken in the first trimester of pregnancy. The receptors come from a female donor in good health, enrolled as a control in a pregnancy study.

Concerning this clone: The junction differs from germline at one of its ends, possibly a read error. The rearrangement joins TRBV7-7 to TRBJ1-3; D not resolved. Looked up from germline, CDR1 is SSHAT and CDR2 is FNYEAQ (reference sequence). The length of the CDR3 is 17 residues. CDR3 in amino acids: CASSLGIGSLSGNTIYF. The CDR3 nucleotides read TGTGCTAGCAGCTTAGGGATAGGGAGCCTCTCTGGAAACACCATATATTTT.

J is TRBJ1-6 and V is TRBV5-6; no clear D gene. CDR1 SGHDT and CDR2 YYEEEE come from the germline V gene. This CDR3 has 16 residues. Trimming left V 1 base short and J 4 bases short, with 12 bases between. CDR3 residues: CASSLSREWYNSPLHF. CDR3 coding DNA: TGTGCCAGCAGCTTGTCCCGGGAATGGTATAATTCACCCCTCCACTTT.

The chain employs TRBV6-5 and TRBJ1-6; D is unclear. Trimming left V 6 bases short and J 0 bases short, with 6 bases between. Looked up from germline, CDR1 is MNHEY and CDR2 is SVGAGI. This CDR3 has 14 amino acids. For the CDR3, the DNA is TGTGCCAGCAGCTCAGGCTCCTATAATTCACCCCTCCACTTT. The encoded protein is CASSSGSYNSPLHF.

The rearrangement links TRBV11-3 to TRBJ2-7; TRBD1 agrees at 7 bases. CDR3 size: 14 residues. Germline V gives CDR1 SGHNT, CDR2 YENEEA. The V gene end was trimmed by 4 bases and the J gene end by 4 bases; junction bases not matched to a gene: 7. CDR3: CASSYTGDGYEQYF. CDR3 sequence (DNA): TGTGCCAGCAGCTATACAGGGGATGGTTACGAGCAGTACTTC. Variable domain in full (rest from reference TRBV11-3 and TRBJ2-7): EAGVVQSPRYKIIEKKQPVAFWCNPISGHNTLYWYLQNLGQGPELLIRYENEEAVDDSQLPKDRFSAERLKGVDSTLKIQPAELGDSAVYLCASSYTGDGYEQYFGPGTRLTVT.

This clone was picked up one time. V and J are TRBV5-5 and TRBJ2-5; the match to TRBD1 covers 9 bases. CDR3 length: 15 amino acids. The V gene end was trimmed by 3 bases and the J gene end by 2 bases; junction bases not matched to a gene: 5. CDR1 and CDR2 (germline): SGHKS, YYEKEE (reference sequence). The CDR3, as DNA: TGTGCCAGCAGCTCGCCGGGACAGGGTCAAGAGACCCAGTACTTC. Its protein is CASSSPGQGQETQYF.

CDR3 nucleotide sequence: TGTGCCAGCAGTTATCAAGAAGGGGTCGGGGAGCTGTTTTTT. This gives the protein CASSYQEGVGELFF. The chain employs TRBV6-5 and TRBJ2-2, with a tentative D call TRBD1 (5 bases). This CDR3 comprises 14 residues. Deletions cut 3 bases from V and 7 bases from J, with 12 bases between. The V gene's germline CDR1 is MNHEY and CDR2 SVGAGI.

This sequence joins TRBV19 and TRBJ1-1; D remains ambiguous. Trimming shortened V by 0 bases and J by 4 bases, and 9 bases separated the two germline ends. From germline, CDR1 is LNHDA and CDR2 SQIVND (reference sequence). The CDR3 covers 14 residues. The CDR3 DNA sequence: TGTGCCAGTAGTATAGACGGAGAGACCACTGAAGCTTTCTTT. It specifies CASSIDGETTEAFF.

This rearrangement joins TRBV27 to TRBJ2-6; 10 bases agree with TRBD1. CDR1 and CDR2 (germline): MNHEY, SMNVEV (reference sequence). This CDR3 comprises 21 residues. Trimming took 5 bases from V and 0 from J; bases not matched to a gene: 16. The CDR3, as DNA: TGTGCCAGCAGTGGGGGGGACAGGGGAAAAACACCGAACTCTGGGGCCAACGTCCTGACTTTC. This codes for CASSGGDRGKTPNSGANVLTF.

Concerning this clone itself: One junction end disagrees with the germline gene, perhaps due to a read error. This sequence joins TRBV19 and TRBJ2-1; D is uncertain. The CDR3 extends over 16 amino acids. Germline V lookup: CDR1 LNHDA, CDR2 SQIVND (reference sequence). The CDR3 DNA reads TGTGCCAGTAGTATAGTGGGCAGTTCACCCTACAGTGAGCAGTTCTTC. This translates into CASSIVGSSPYSEQFF. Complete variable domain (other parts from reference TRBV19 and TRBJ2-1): DGGITQSPKYLFRKEGQNVTLSCEQNLNHDAMYWYRQDPGQGLRLIYYSQIVNDFQKGDIAEGYSVSREKKESFPLTVTSAQKNPTAFYLCASSIVGSSPYSEQFFGPGTRLTVL.

CDR3 sequence (DNA): TGCAGCGTTGAATTTCGAGGGCACAATGAGCAGTTCTTC. The encoded protein is CSVEFRGHNEQFF. This chain uses TRBV29-1 with TRBJ2-1, with D maybe TRBD2 (5 bases). With 2 bases removed from V and 5 bases from J, the gap between germline ends came to 10 bases. The CDR3 extends over 13 amino acids. Germline CDR1 and CDR2: SQVTM and ANQGSEA.